This TCR beta chain was observed in a study of OX40 agonist ivuxolimab in advanced cancers. Study-wide background: The patients got ivuxolimab, which is an agonistic anti-OX40 (CD134) antibody. Cohort: approximately 83% men, mean age about 62, aged about 23 to 79.

Study findings and constraints: Among patients with partial responses at 0.1-3.0 mg/kg, clonal expansion was among the lowest. The mean number of expanded clones was higher in CD8+ T cells than in CD4+.

Only in-frame clones appear in the TCRdb table, and some are missing; sequencing was by immunoSEQ multiplex PCR. Among 65,000 to 75,000 clones listed, roughly 88% were seen once. In regard to this clone: Its antigen is undetermined.

The origin of this receptor is an adult with an advanced solid tumor such as melanoma, head and neck, liver or kidney cancer. The sequenced sample was CD4+ or CD8+ T cells sorted from blood, obtained in a trial of the OX40 agonist ivuxolimab.

The CDR3 DNA reads TGTGCCAGCAGCCGATCCACGACCGGATCTGGGGCCAACGTCCTGACTTTC. Its translation: CASSRSTTGSGANVLTF. The genes are TRBV5-5 and TRBJ2-6; no clear D. There are 17 residues in the CDR3. Germline V gene sequence: CDR1 SGHKS, CDR2 YYEKEE (reference sequence). Trimming cost V 4 bases and J 1 base, with 15 bases left between them.